This record concerns one T cell receptor (beta chain) sequence. Its antigen remains unidentified. TCRdb re-called the 5' RACE reads with MiXCR, one entry per CDR3 protein. The sample carries hundreds of thousands of distinct CDR3 sequences, 25% to 30% recorded once. These data originate in a study of T-cell memory formation after mild COVID-19. Study-level points and caveats: Contracting CD4+ clones lay largely in CM and EM, with CD8+ ones residing in EMRA. From day 15 to 85, contracting clones were balanced between CD4 and CD8, whereas later expanders leaned toward CD4+. Proof of SARS-CoV-2 specificity was absent for the second-wave clones that crested on day 37.

Germline lookup yields CDR1 SGHDT and CDR2 YYEEEE. V lost 1 base and J lost 1, with 11 bases in between. CDR3 size: 15 residues. Source material: PBMCs or a T cell subset sorted from them (not recorded which). The receptor was derived from an adult woman who had mild COVID-19 (a few samples of this study predate the infection). Cell type and time point are not known. The chain recombines TRBV5-6 with TRBJ1-1; TRBD1 might be the D (5 bases). The CDR3 loop reads CASSLWWGTNTEAFF. Written as DNA, the CDR3 is TGTGCCAGCAGCTTGTGGTGGGGCACGAACACTGAAGCTTTCTTT.